One and the same sample provided the 12 T cell receptor beta chains below, sequenced in a study of Ad26.COV2.S vaccination and SARS-CoV-2 variants. The data were produced by immunoSEQ multiplex PCR, yet TCRdb's version contains in-frame clones alone and is incomplete. The sample includes some 350,000 clones, roughly 94% of them seen just once. The source was peripheral blood, collected after recovery from COVID-19. Source of these receptors: a human donor who had recovered from COVID-19.

This rearrangement joins TRBV2 to TRBJ1-1; D not certain. V was cut by 7 bases and J by 4 bases, with 16 bases left in between. CDR3 length equals 14 residues. Germline V gene data show CDR1 as SNHLY and CDR2 as FYNNEI. The CDR3 DNA reads as TGTGCCAGCATTCCCCAGGACCCCCGCACTGAAGCTTTCTTT. Translating gives CASIPQDPRTEAFF.

The CDR3 region is CASSLPISGNTIYF. The DNA of the CDR3 is TGTGCCAGCAGCTTACCCATCTCTGGAAACACCATATATTTT. The V gene is TRBV7-9, the J gene TRBJ1-3, with D uncertain. Trimming removed 2 bases from V and 0 bases from J, with 5 bases in between. The CDR3 is 14 residues long. CDR1 and CDR2 (germline): SEHNR, FQNEAQ (reference sequence).

The genes are TRBV7-2 and TRBJ2-7; D ambiguous. This CDR3 contains 13 residues. With 2 bases removed from V and 7 bases from J, the gap between germline ends came to 12 bases. Germline values: CDR1 SGHTA, CDR2 FQGNSA. CDR3 nucleotides: TGTGCCAGCAGCTTACCGCTAGAAAGGGAGCAGTACTTC. It translates to CASSLPLEREQYF.

This chain links TRBV11-2 with TRBJ2-6, with D unresolved. Germline-derived CDR1 and CDR2 are SGHAT and FQNNGV. The CDR3 is 15 amino acids. V lost 5 bases and J lost 1, with 9 bases in between. CDR3 loop: CASSQRSSGANVLTF. The DNA of the CDR3 is TGTGCCAGCAGCCAAAGAAGTTCTGGGGCCAACGTCCTGACTTTC. Combining the CDR3 with reference TRBV11-2 and TRBJ2-6 gives the whole variable domain EAGVAQSPRYKIIEKRQSVAFWCNPISGHATLYWYQQILGQGPKLLIQFQNNGVVDDSQLPKDRFSAERLKGVDSTLKIQPAKLEDSAVYLCASSQRSSGANVLTFGAGSRLTVL.

The chain couples TRBV6-5 to TRBJ2-2, with 7 bases aligning to TRBD2. The CDR3 length is 13 residues. Germline-derived CDR1 and CDR2 are MNHEY and SVGAGI. Trimming at V came to 8 bases and at J to 7 bases, leaving 7 bases not matched to a gene. As DNA, the CDR3 is TGTGCCAGCCAGAGCGGGGCTGGCGGGGAGCTGTTTTTT. This codes for CASQSGAGGELFF.

The chain uses TRBV20-1 and TRBJ2-5, with 11 bases matching TRBD2. This CDR3 is built from 17 residues. Looked up from germline, CDR1 is DFQATT and CDR2 is SNEGSKA (reference sequence). With 3 bases clipped from V and 0 bases from J, the junction kept 9 bases outside the gene matches. CDR3 DNA: TGCAGTGCTAGTTGGGGCCTAGCGGGGGGTTACCAAGAGACCCAGTACTTC. Its protein product is CSASWGLAGGYQETQYF.

Here the CDR3 reads CASSQLSLAGGPQYF. CDR3 nucleotide sequence: TGTGCCAGCAGCCAATTATCGCTAGCGGGGGGGCCCCAGTACTTC. The chain uses TRBV3-1 (or the pseudogene TRBV3-2) and TRBJ2-5, with TRBD2 matching 12 bases. This CDR3 has 15 residues. Germline V gene data show CDR1 as LGHDT and CDR2 as YNNKEL (reference sequence). Trimming took 2 bases from V and 9 from J; bases not matched to a gene: 7.

This chain joins TRBV4-1 and TRBJ2-7; TRBD2 might be the D (5 bases). The CDR3 contains 15 residues. Trimming took 3 bases from V and 0 from J, leaving 12 bases between them. In germline, CDR1 is MGHRA, CDR2 YSYEKL. The CDR3 loop is CASSHPTRDSYEQYF. CDR3 sequence (DNA): TGCGCCAGCAGCCATCCCACCCGGGACTCCTACGAGCAGTACTTC.

The chain carries TRBV27 and TRBJ1-2; 7 bases agree with TRBD1. Germline loops: CDR1 MNHEY, CDR2 SMNVEV (reference sequence). The CDR3 runs to 15 residues. Germline trimming cut 6 bases from V and 5 bases from J; bases unmatched to any gene: 12. DNA of the CDR3: TGTGCCAGCAGCAGGGGACAGCAGAGCTCATATGGCTACACCTTC. It is translated as CASSRGQQSSYGYTF.

This chain uses TRBV4-1 with TRBJ1-3; no clear D. V lost 3 bases and J 1 base, leaving 10 bases between the germline ends. The CDR3 sequence is 15 residues long. Germline V gene lookup returns CDR1 MGHRA and CDR2 YSYEKL. In nucleotides, the CDR3 is TGCGCCAGCAGCCAGACCTGGGAATCTGGAAACACCATATATTTT. The encoded protein is CASSQTWESGNTIYF.

This chain links TRBV24-1 with TRBJ1-5; D ambiguous. The V end was cut by 4 bases, the J end by 0 bases, with 6 bases between. In germline, CDR1 is KGHDR, CDR2 SFDVKD. This CDR3 spans 14 amino acids. DNA of the CDR3: TGTGCCACCAGTGAGGCCGATAGCAATCAGCCCCAGCATTTT. It codes for CATSEADSNQPQHF.

The genes are TRBV7-2 and TRBJ1-1; no clear D gene. CDR1 is SGHTA, CDR2 FQGNSA, per germline. The CDR3 spans 16 residues. Trimming left V 6 bases short and J 0 bases short, with 17 bases between. As DNA, the CDR3 is TGTGCCAGCAGTCCCTTCAGGACGGGAATGAACACTGAAGCTTTCTTT. Translation: CASSPFRTGMNTEAFF.